This TCR beta chain is drawn from a study of beta chain features in type 1 diabetes. Each donor gave one heparinised blood draw averaging about 100 mL. cDNA synthesis used the whole RNA isolate, giving expressed TCRB sequences. Clones were read by immunoSEQ multiplex PCR, and TCRdb kept only the in-frame ones, dropping some. The sample lists a few hundred thousand clones; less than 35% were seen once. V lost 3 bases, J lost 8 bases, and 13 bases lay in between. Germline-derived CDR1 and CDR2 are MNHNS and SASEGT. The CDR3 has 13 amino acids. This clonotype originated in a man aged 25 to 45 in good health. The sample consisted of central memory CD4+ T cells from blood. V usage is TRBV6-1 and J usage is TRBJ1-1, with D perhaps TRBD1 (6 bases). This chain's CDR3 is CASSERKDREAFF. In DNA, the CDR3 is TGTGCCAGCAGTGAGCGAAAGGACAGAGAAGCTTTCTTT.